This T cell receptor beta chain came from a study of blood T cell repertoires in COVID-19. V dropped 0 bases and J dropped 9; count of bases not matched to a gene: 9. The CDR3 spans 16 residues. CDR1 is SGHRS, CDR2 YFSETQ, per germline. The data were produced by immunoSEQ multiplex PCR, yet TCRdb's version contains in-frame clones alone and is incomplete. The repertoire holds about 310,000 clones, with roughly 90% as singletons. The clonotype comes from a woman aged 18-30 years who had recovered from COVID-19. The V call is TRBV5-1, the J call TRBJ2-1; 10 bases agree with TRBD2. The sample comprised PBMCs or T cells enriched from blood (not recorded which). CDR3 nucleotide sequence: TGCGCCAGCAGCTTGGTAGTGACTAGCGGGCGGGGTGAGCAGTTCTTC. This codes for CASSLVVTSGRGEQFF.